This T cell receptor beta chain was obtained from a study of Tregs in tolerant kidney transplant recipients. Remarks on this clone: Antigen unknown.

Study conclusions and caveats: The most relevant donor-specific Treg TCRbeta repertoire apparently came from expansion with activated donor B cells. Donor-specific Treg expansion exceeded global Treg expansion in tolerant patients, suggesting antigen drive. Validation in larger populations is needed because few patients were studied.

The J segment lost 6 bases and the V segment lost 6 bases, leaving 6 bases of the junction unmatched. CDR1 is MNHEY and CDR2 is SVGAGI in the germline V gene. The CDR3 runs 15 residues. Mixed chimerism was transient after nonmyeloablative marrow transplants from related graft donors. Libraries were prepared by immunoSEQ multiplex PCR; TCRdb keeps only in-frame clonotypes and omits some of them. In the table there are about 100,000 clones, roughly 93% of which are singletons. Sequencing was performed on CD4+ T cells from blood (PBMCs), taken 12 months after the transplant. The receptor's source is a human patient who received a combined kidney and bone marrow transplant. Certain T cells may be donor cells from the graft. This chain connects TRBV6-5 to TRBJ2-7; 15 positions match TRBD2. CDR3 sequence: CASSLKGLAGGEQYF. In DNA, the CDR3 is TGTGCCAGCAGCCTCAAGGGACTAGCGGGAGGCGAGCAGTACTTC.